Given below is one TCR beta chain in context. Its antigen is as yet unknown. Patients with autoimmune history or systemic immunosuppression were excluded. The source of the sample is a study of OX40 agonist ivuxolimab in advanced cancers. General study points: CD8+ T cells averaged more expanded clones than CD4+. The study observed clonal expansion of CD4+ and CD8+ blood T cells by week 6 at 0.1 to 3.0 mg/kg. Antigen specificity was not determined for the expanded peripheral T cells.

V dropped 5 bases and J dropped 4; count of bases not matched to a gene: 11. Looked up from germline, CDR1 is PRHDT and CDR2 is FYEKMQ (reference sequence). The CDR3 length is 16 residues. This table comes from immunoSEQ multiplex PCR, and its TCRdb copy is limited to in-frame clones, with some not included. The sample includes more than 45,000 clones, approximately 90% seen only once; the top ten take about 45%. V gene TRBV13 combines with J gene TRBJ2-7; TRBD2 aligns across 10 bases. The sample in question was CD4+ or CD8+ T cells sorted from blood, obtained in a trial of the OX40 agonist ivuxolimab. This TCR was sampled from an adult with an advanced solid tumor such as melanoma, head and neck, liver or kidney cancer. CDR3 amino acids: CASSGIAGGNRYEQYF. In nucleotides, the CDR3 is TGTGCCAGCAGCGGAATAGCGGGGGGCAATAGATACGAGCAGTACTTC.